The table lists the clone carrying this TCR beta chain with many counts. Amplified TCR beta CDR3 regions derived from RNA transcripts. When the TCR CDR3 underwent first-round RT-PCR, the HTBI primer set was used. TCRdb called the multiplex PCR reads again in MiXCR, with one record for every CDR3 protein. The sample consists of a few hundred thousand distinct CDR3 sequences, about 15% of them appearing once. These data come from a study of T cells in Graves' hyperthyroidism and ophthalmopathy. Germline CDR1 reads SGHAT; CDR2 reads FQNNGV. Trimming left V 6 bases short and J 3 bases short, with 15 bases between. The CDR3 runs 14 residues.

Sequenced material: blood. This clonotype was obtained from a woman aged 55-70 years with Graves' ophthalmopathy. The rearrangement uses TRBV11-2 and TRBJ2-7, with TRBD2 as a possible D gene (6 bases). The CDR3 sequence is CASSPYSGIYEQYF. In DNA, the CDR3 is TGTGCCAGCAGTCCCTATAGCGGCATCTACGAGCAGTACTTC. Full variable domain (outside the CDR3, taken from reference TRBV11-2 and TRBJ2-7): EAGVAQSPRYKIIEKRQSVAFWCNPISGHATLYWYQQILGQGPKLLIQFQNNGVVDDSQLPKDRFSAERLKGVDSTLKIQPAKLEDSAVYLCASSPYSGIYEQYFGPGTRLTVT.